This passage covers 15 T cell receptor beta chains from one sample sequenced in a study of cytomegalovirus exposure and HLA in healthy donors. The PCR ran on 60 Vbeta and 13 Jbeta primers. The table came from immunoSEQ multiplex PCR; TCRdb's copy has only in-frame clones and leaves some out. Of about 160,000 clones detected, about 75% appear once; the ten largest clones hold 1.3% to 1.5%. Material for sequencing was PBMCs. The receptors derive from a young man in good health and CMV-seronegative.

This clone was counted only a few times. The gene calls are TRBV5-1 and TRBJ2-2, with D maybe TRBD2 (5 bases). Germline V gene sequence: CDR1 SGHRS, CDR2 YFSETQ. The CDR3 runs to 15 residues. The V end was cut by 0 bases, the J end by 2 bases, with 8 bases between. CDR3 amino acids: CASSLGADNTGELFF. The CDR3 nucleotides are TGCGCCAGCAGCTTGGGAGCGGATAACACCGGGGAGCTGTTTTTT. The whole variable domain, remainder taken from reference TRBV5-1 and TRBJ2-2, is KAGVTQTPRYLIKTRGQQVTLSCSPISGHRSVSWYQQTPGQGLQFLFEYFSETQRNKGNFPGRFSGRQFSNSRSEMNVSTLELGDSALYLCASSLGADNTGELFFGEGSRLTVL.

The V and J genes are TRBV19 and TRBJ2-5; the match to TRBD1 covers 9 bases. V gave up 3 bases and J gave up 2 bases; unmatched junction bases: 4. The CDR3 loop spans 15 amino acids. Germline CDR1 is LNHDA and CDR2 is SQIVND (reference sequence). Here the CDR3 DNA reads TGTGCCAGTAGTATCGGGACAGGGCCTCAAGAGACCCAGTACTTC. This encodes CASSIGTGPQETQYF.

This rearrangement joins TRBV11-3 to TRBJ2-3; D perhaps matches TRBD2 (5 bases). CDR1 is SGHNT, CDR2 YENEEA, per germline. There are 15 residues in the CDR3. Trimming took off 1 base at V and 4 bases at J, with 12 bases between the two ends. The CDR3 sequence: CASSLGRTFPDTQYF. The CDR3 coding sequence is TGTGCCAGCAGCTTAGGTCGGACTTTCCCAGATACGCAGTATTTT.

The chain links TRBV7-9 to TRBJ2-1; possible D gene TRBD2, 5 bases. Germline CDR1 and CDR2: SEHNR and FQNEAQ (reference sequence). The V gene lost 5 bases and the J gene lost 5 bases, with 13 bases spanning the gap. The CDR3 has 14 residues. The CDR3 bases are TGTGCCAGCAGCCCCGAGGGAATTAACAATGAGCAGTTCTTC. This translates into CASSPEGINNEQFF.

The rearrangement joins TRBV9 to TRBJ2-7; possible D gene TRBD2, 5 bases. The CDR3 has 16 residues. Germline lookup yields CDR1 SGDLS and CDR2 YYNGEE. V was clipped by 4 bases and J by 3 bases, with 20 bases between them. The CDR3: CASSPRGSTTSYEQYF. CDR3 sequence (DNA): TGTGCCAGCAGCCCCCGGGGAAGCACCACCAGCTACGAGCAGTACTTC. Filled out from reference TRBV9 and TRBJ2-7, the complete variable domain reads DSGVTQTPKHLITATGQRVTLRCSPRSGDLSVYWYQQSLDQGLQFLIQYYNGEERAKGNILERFSAQQFPDLHSELNLSSLELGDSALYFCASSPRGSTTSYEQYFGPGTRLTVT.

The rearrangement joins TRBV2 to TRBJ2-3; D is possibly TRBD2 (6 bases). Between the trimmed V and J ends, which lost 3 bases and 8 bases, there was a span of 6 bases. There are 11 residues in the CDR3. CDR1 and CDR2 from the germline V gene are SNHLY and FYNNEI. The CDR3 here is CASSEGGTQYF. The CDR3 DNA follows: TGTGCCAGCAGTGAGGGGGGTACGCAGTATTTT.

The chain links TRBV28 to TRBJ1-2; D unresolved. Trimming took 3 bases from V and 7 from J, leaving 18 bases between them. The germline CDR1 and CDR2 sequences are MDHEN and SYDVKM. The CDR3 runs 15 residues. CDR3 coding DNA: TGTGCCAGCAGTTTTTCCCCCCGAGCCCTCCCTGGCTACACCTTC. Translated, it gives CASSFSPRALPGYTF.

CDR3 amino acids: CASRGTGEIGELFF. In DNA, the CDR3 is TGTGCCAGTCGAGGGACAGGGGAAATCGGGGAGCTGTTTTTT. This chain joins TRBV19 and TRBJ2-2; 10 bases map to TRBD1. The V gene's germline CDR1 is LNHDA and CDR2 SQIVND (reference sequence). The CDR3 is made up of 14 amino acids. V shed 8 bases and J 7 bases; nucleotides not matched to a gene: 7.

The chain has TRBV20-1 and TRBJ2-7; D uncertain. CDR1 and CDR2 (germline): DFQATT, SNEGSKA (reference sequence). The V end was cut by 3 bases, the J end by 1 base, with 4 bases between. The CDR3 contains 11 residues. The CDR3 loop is CSASPSYEQYF. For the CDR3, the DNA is TGCAGTGCTAGTCCATCCTACGAGCAGTACTTC.

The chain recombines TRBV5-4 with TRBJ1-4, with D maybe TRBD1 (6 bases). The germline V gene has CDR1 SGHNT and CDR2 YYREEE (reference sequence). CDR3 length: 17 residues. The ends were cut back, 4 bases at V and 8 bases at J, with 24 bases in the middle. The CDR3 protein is CASSPDIPQGIGEKLFF. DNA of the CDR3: TGTGCCAGCAGCCCGGACATCCCTCAGGGGATAGGGGAAAAACTGTTTTTT.

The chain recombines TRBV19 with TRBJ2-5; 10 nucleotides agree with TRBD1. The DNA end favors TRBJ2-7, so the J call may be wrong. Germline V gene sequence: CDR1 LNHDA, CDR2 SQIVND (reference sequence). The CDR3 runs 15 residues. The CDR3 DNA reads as TGTGCCAGTAGTAACCGACAGGGGGCGTTCTACGAGCAGTACTTC. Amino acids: CASSNRQGAFYEQYF.

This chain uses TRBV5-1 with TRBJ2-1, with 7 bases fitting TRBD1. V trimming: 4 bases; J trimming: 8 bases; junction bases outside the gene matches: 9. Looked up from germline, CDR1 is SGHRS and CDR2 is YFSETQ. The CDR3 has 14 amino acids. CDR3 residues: CASSLDWTGDEQFF. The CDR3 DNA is TGCGCCAGCAGCCTCGACTGGACAGGAGATGAGCAGTTCTTC.

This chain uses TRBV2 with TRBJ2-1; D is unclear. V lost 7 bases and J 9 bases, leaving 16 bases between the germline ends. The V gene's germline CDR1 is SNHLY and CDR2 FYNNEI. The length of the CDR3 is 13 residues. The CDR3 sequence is CASNRQVESEQFF. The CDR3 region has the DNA TGTGCCAGCAATCGCCAAGTCGAGAGTGAGCAGTTCTTC.

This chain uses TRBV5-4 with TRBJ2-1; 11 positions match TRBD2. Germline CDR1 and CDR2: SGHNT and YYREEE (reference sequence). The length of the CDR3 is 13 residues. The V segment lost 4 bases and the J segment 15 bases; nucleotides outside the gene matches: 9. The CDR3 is CASSRASGGPWFF. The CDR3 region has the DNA TGTGCCAGCAGCCGGGCTAGCGGGGGGCCTTGGTTCTTC.

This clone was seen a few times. The CDR3 spells CASSRDTVYEQYF. As DNA, the CDR3 is TGCGCCAGCAGTCGGGACACCGTCTACGAGCAGTACTTC. This sequence joins TRBV10-1 and TRBJ2-7; D might be TRBD1 (6 bases). The CDR3 runs to 13 residues. V was trimmed by 5 bases and J by 3 bases, leaving 11 bases between them. The germline V gene encodes CDR1 WNHNN and CDR2 SYGVQD (reference sequence).